The T cell receptor beta chain described here comes from a study of cytomegalovirus exposure and HLA in healthy donors. Whole-study results and caveats: Earlier results showed most TCR beta V segments being productive about 87% or about 30% of the time. The listing of about 150 TCR beta chains classed them as cytomegalovirus-associated. After further analysis at a later stage, 15,000 to 20,000 TCR beta sequences were associated with HLA alleles at 0.05 false discovery rate.

This PCR relied on a set of 60 Vbeta primers and 13 Jbeta primers. Assay: immunoSEQ multiplex PCR; the TCRdb copy retains only in-frame clones and omits some. In the table there are fewer than 250,000 clones, roughly 80% of which are singletons. Turning to this clone: Its cognate antigen is unknown. One end of the junction varies from germline; a read error may be responsible.

The CDR3 extends over 12 amino acids. Looked up from germline, CDR1 is SGHVS and CDR2 is FNYEAQ. This TCR came from a girl aged 2 to 10 in good health and CMV-seronegative. The rearrangement joins TRBV7-6 to TRBJ2-5; the D gene is possibly TRBD2 (6 bases). Sequenced: PBMCs. The CDR3 protein is CVSRRGHETQYF. The CDR3 DNA follows: TGTGTCAGCAGGCGGGGTCACGAGACCCAGTACTTC.